What follows describes a single T cell receptor beta chain. Its specificity is unknown. The data belong to a study of response to subunit inactivated influenza vaccine. Broader study findings: Only a handful of new T cells, the authors suggested, are recruited with each seasonal influenza vaccination.

Via MiXCR, TCRdb re-called the RT-PCR reads, giving one row per CDR3 protein. The table lists 550,000 to 800,000 distinct CDR3 sequences, around 16% of them singletons. The CDR3 loop spans 17 amino acids. This rearrangement joins TRBV21-1 to TRBJ1-1; the table's D gene call, TRBD1, was not cross checked with the DNA. TRBV21-1 is termed a pseudogene. This TCR derives from a man aged 45-65 years who received an inactivated influenza vaccine. The sample consisted of PBMCs from blood, taken less than 13 days after vaccination. The CDR3 DNA sequence: TGTGCCAGCAGCAATCGTACCGGGACGGACGTTAACACTGAAGCTTTCTTT. Translation: CASSNRTGTDVNTEAFF.